This T cell receptor beta chain appears in the sequencing data of a study of beta chain features in type 1 diabetes. This clone has only a few counts. The study reverse transcribed the entire isolated RNA, so it sequenced expressed TCRB transcripts. TCRdb keeps only in-frame clones here, not all; method: immunoSEQ multiplex PCR. The sample gives around 500,000 clones, roughly an eighth of which show up once; 0.045% to 0.05% is in the top ten. In germline, CDR1 is LGHNA, CDR2 YSLEER. Trimming removed 7 bases from V and 5 bases from J; junction bases left unmatched: 13. The CDR3 contains 15 residues. The TCR originated in a woman aged 18-29 years in good health. The chain has TRBV4-3 and TRBJ2-7, with 8 bases aligning to TRBD2. Sequencing was carried out using naive CD4+ T cells from blood. DNA for the CDR3: TGCGCCAGCACCCCGGGGATAGCGGGATACGACGAGCAGTACTTC. Protein product: CASTPGIAGYDEQYF.